The present entry profiles one T cell receptor beta chain with its context. Its specific antigen is unknown. One base away there is no much larger clone; base qualities are not given. This sample is drawn from a study of T cell responses to AZD1222 COVID-19 vaccine (dated by TCRdb to the early 2020s). Context from the whole study: Because spike-specific TCR depth and breadth did not differ between the two schedules, AZD1222 recipients who got a second dose at roughly 4 weeks were pooled with those who got a second dose at roughly 12 weeks. TCR sequencing was performed for 230 to 250 trial participants, of whom 207 were given two doses of AZD1222 and some 26 were given two doses of MenACWY control vaccine. Trial participants were enrolled by age into subgroups of 18-55, 56-69 and 70-plus years, and approximately 150, 30 and 60 TCR-sequenced participants, respectively, were included in these subgroups. General conclusions and limits of the study: Because no day 14 peak-response samples were available, the repertoires could be characterized only after the peak T cell response. Vaccine-associated CD4 TCRs spanned the whole spike protein, with dominant responses in regions 160-218 and 743-854. Reportedly, almost half of the unique spike-specific TCRs recognized epitopes lying outside the regions that are mutated in the B.1.351 and B.1.1.7 variants. Conclusions about previously exposed vaccinees are limited because only a handful of AZD1222 recipients were SARS-CoV-2 seropositive at baseline. In the small 56-69-year group, the increase in depth fell short of significance, most likely because of low power. After two AZD1222 doses, spike-specific TCR breadth and depth were significantly higher than at day 0 and than in MenACWY recipients. Most participants were white British and females outnumbered males, and the authors suggested that clonal diversity may have been underestimated.

The CDR3 regions of human TCRbeta chains were analyzed by immunosequencing. The authors processed their data as follows. TCRs in the repertoires were matched against a reference library of SARS-CoV-2-specific TCRs that had been generated with the MIRA antigen-specificity platform. Breadth meant the fraction of unique TCRs that were SARS-CoV-2-associated, whereas depth meant the fraction of total T cells that were SARS-CoV-2-associated. Using the MIRA data, every spike-specific TCR was mapped to the spike region that the TCR reacted to and assigned to either a CD4 or a CD8 class. Log10-transformed breadth and depth values were compared by one-way ANOVA with Sidak's multiple comparisons tests. What TCRdb holds here is the immuneACCESS table cut down to in-frame rearrangements. Part of the clones is not present; checked against another copy, under half of the missing clones reflect an unresolved V gene, and the others are unexplained. The DNA was the basis for D and trimming; V, J and clone size are from that table. This sample has under 150,000 clones in its table, and about nine tenths of those were observed once. Roughly 7% of the sample is taken by the ten largest.

V loses 8 bases of germline sequence and J loses 2 bases, and the interval between the two ends is 15 bases. CDR1 and CDR2 are drawn from the germline V gene: ENHRY, SYGVKD. Including the terminal cysteine and phenylalanine, the CDR3 comprises 15 residues. Of the read, only the CDR3 DNA is kept; its 45 bases are in frame from base 1. The time point label, read with the paper, signifies: baseline before first vaccination. Samples from vaccinated people were obtained from the UK trials COV001 and COV002, which included a single-blind randomized controlled phase 2/3 trial of AZD1222 (ChAdOx1 nCoV-19) in healthy adults. For TCRbeta chain sequencing, PBMC samples from trial participants were taken at day 0 and at day 28 after the second dose.

The sequence came from an adult in good health. The sequencing used peripheral blood, collected on day 0 of AZD1222 vaccination. The chain couples TRBV10-3 to TRBJ2-2, with the D assignment possibly TRBD1 or TRBD2, given 5 matching bases for each. The CDR3 loop reads CAIWAGTANTGELFF. The sequenced DNA: TGTGCCATCTGGGCCGGGACCGCCAACACCGGGGAGCTGTTTTTT.